The count of the clone carrying this T cell receptor beta chain is one. The CDR3 spans 16 residues. The trim removed 1 base at V and 1 base at J, leaving 3 bases unmatched. The germline V gene encodes CDR1 KGHSH and CDR2 LQKENI. This sample is drawn from a study of blood T cell repertoires in COVID-19. Across the study: Whether acute or convalescent, the COVID-19 samples came from the United States, Italy and Spain. Nucleic acid was either cDNA or gDNA, and it came from T cells, B-cell-depleted T cells, or PBMCs.

Method: immunoSEQ multiplex PCR; TCRdb's copy keeps in-frame clones and lacks some. The sample has 100,000 or so clones, 80% to 85% seen once. The V gene is TRBV18, the J gene TRBJ2-2, with TRBD2 matching over 7 bases. Specimen: peripheral blood. The clonotype comes from a man in his 70s with active or convalescent COVID-19. The CDR3 DNA sequence: TGTGCCAGCTCACCACAGGGAGGGATGAACACCGGGGAGCTGTTTTTT. Translated: CASSPQGGMNTGELFF.